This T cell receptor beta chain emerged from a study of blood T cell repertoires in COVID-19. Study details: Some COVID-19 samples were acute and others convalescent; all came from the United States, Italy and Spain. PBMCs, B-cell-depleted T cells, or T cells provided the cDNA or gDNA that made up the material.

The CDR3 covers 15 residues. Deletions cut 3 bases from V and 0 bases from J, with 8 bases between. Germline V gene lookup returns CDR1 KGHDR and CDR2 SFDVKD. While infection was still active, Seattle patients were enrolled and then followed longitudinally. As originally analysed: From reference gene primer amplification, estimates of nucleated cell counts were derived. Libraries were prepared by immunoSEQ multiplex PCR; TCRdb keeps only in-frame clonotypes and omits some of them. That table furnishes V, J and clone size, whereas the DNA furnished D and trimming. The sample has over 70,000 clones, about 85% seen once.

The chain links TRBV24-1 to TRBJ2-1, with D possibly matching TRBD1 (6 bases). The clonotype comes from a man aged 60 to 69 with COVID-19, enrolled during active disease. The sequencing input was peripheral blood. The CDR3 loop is CATSDDRSSYNEQFF. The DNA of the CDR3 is TGTGCCACCAGTGATGACAGGTCCTCCTACAATGAGCAGTTCTTC.